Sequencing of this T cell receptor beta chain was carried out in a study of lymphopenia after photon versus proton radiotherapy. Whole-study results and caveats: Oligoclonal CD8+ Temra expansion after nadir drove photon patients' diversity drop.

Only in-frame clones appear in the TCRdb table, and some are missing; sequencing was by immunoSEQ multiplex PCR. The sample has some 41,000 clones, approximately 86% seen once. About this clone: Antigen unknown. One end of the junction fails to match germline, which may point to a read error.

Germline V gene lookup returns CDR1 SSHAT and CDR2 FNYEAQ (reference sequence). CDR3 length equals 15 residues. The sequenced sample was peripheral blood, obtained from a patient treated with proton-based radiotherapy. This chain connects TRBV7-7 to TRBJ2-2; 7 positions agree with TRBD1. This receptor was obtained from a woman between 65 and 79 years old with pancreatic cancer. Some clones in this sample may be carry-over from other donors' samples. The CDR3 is CASSSDRLSTGELFF. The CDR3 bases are TGTGCTAGCAGCTCGGACAGGCTTTCGACCGGGGAGCTGTTTTTT.